Listed below are T cell receptor beta chains from one sample, sequenced in a study of T cell responses to AZD1222 COVID-19 vaccine. Repertoires were generated with immunoSEQ multiplex PCR, while TCRdb's copy carries only in-frame clones and drops some. The sample shows about 62,000 clones, more than 70% of them seen only once. Sequenced here: peripheral blood, sampled on day 0 of AZD1222 vaccination. These receptors all come from an adult in good health. CDR3s include the opening cysteine and the closing phenylalanine or tryptophan. Fields, in order: J gene, D gene, clone size, V gene, CDR3 protein, CDR3 DNA. D genes are given only for firm matches. Part of the rows lack a size; the others show once, few, many or a class for expanded clones.

J: TRBJ2-5; D: TRBD1; size: few; V: TRBV9; CDR3: CASSSGGAETQYF; DNA: TGTGCCAGCAGCTCAGGGGGCGCAGAGACCCAGTACTTC
J: TRBJ2-3; D: -; size: -; V: TRBV7-2; CDR3: CASSPGLYTDTQYF; DNA: TGTGCCAGCAGCCCAGGACTATACACAGATACGCAGTATTTT
J: TRBJ1-1; D: -; size: -; V: TRBV5-5; CDR3: CASLIDRLNTEAFF; DNA: TGTGCCAGCCTTATTGACAGACTGAACACTGAAGCTTTCTTT
J: TRBJ1-2; D: -; size: -; V: TRBV20-1; CDR3: CSARTGRGYTF; DNA: TGCAGTGCTAGAACGGGGAGAGGCTACACCTTC
J: TRBJ2-1; D: -; size: few; V: TRBV9; CDR3: CASSERYGDTYNEQFF; DNA: TGTGCCAGCAGCGAACGTTACGGGGATACGTACAATGAGCAGTTCTTC
J: TRBJ2-3; D: TRBD2; size: once; V: TRBV18; CDR3: CASSPPLAGTDTQYF; DNA: TGTGCCAGCTCACCACCCCTAGCGGGCACAGATACGCAGTATTTT
J: TRBJ2-7; D: -; size: -; V: TRBV7-9; CDR3: CASSPPLGPGEQYF; DNA: TGTGCCAGCAGCCCACCCTTGGGTCCGGGCGAGCAGTACTTC
J: TRBJ1-5; D: -; size: -; V: TRBV4-1; CDR3: CASSQGLSGGRNQPQHF; DNA: TGCGCCAGCAGCCAGGGACTTAGCGGGGGGAGGAATCAGCCCCAGCATTTT
J: TRBJ1-1; D: -; size: -; V: TRBV18; CDR3: CASSPNPKGNTEAFF; DNA: TGTGCCAGCTCACCTAATCCCAAGGGTAACACTGAAGCTTTCTTT
J: TRBJ2-3; D: -; size: -; V: TRBV7-9; CDR3: CASSSRQTADTQYF; DNA: TGTGCCAGCAGCTCCCGACAGACGGCAGATACGCAGTATTTT
J: TRBJ2-3; D: TRBD2; size: -; V: TRBV4-1; CDR3: CASTRTAGEGDTQYF; DNA: TGCGCCAGCACGAGGACAGCGGGGGAGGGAGATACGCAGTATTTT
J: TRBJ2-6; D: -; size: -; V: TRBV27; CDR3: CASSRVTGANVLTF; DNA: TGTGCCAGCAGTAGGGTGACTGGGGCCAACGTCCTGACTTTC
J: TRBJ1-2; D: -; size: -; V: TRBV3-1/TRBV3-2; CDR3: CASSSRGANYGYTF; DNA: TGTGCCAGCAGCTCGCGGGGCGCTAACTATGGCTACACCTTC
J: TRBJ2-5; D: TRBD2; size: -; V: TRBV4-1; CDR3: CASSHGSSGAQETQYF; DNA: TGCGCCAGCAGCCATGGGTCTAGCGGGGCCCAAGAGACCCAGTACTTC
J: TRBJ2-6; D: -; size: -; V: TRBV5-1; CDR3: CASSPRRASGANVLTF; DNA: TGCGCCAGCAGCCCACGACGGGCCTCTGGGGCCAACGTCCTGACTTTC
J: TRBJ2-7; D: -; size: -; V: TRBV2; CDR3: CASNRLGAEQYF; DNA: TGTGCCAGCAACCGACTAGGCGCCGAGCAGTACTTC
J: TRBJ1-1; D: -; size: -; V: TRBV19; CDR3: CASSIQMNTEAFF; DNA: TGTGCCAGTAGTATTCAGATGAACACTGAAGCTTTCTTT
J: TRBJ2-3; D: TRBD1; size: -; V: TRBV7-8; CDR3: CASSFVGDRGSTDTQYF; DNA: TGTGCCAGCAGCTTCGTAGGGGACAGGGGTTCAACAGATACGCAGTATTTT
J: TRBJ1-6; D: -; size: -; V: TRBV11-2; CDR3: CASSQVGPDSPLHF; DNA: TGTGCCAGCAGCCAAGTCGGACCGGATTCACCCCTCCACTTT
J: TRBJ1-5; D: -; size: -; V: TRBV5-3; CDR3: CARSLCMGLNQPQHF; DNA: TGTGCCAGAAGCTTGTGCATGGGTTTAAATCAGCCCCAGCATTTT
J: TRBJ1-2; D: -; size: -; V: TRBV2; CDR3: CASSRSWDFDGYTF; DNA: TGTGCCAGCAGTCGAAGTTGGGACTTCGATGGCTACACCTTC
J: TRBJ1-3; D: TRBD1; size: -; V: TRBV7-2; CDR3: CASRPPGTGRNTIYF; DNA: TGTGCCAGCAGACCTCCCGGGACAGGGAGAAACACCATATATTTT
J: TRBJ2-7; D: TRBD2; size: -; V: TRBV6-6; CDR3: CASVSAGEQYF; DNA: TGTGCCAGCGTATCAGCGGGGGAGCAGTACTTC
J: TRBJ2-2; D: -; size: -; V: TRBV2; CDR3: CASSEAWSGELFF; DNA: TGTGCCAGCAGTGAAGCATGGAGCGGGGAGCTGTTTTTT
J: TRBJ1-1; D: TRBD1; size: -; V: TRBV6-2/TRBV6-3; CDR3: CASSYTSGTAVFF; DNA: TGTGCCAGCAGTTACACGTCCGGGACAGCGGTTTTCTTT
J: TRBJ1-1; D: -; size: -; V: TRBV10-3; CDR3: CATKQGMNTEAFF; DNA: TGTGCCACTAAACAGGGAATGAACACTGAAGCTTTCTTT
J: TRBJ2-7; D: TRBD1; size: few; V: TRBV27; CDR3: CASSSVTGTYEQYF; DNA: TGTGCCAGCAGTTCCGTGACAGGGACCTACGAGCAGTACTTC
J: TRBJ1-6; D: -; size: -; V: TRBV12-3/TRBV12-4; CDR3: CASRAGGFLPFHF; DNA: TGTGCCAGCAGGGCCGGGGGCTTCCTTCCCTTCCACTTT
J: TRBJ2-5; D: -; size: -; V: TRBV12-3/TRBV12-4; CDR3: CASSFPGQETQYF; DNA: TGTGCCAGCAGTTTTCCGGGGCAAGAGACCCAGTACTTC
J: TRBJ2-5; D: TRBD1; size: -; V: TRBV18; CDR3: CASSDRGAETQYF; DNA: TGTGCCAGCTCCGACAGGGGGGCCGAGACCCAGTACTTC
J: TRBJ2-1; D: -; size: -; V: TRBV6-2/TRBV6-3; CDR3: CASSYSKGANEQFF; DNA: TGTGCCAGCAGTTACTCGAAGGGAGCCAATGAGCAGTTCTTC
J: TRBJ2-3; D: -; size: once; V: TRBV2; CDR3: CASDNTVTDTQYF; DNA: TGTGCCAGCGATAACACTGTCACAGATACGCAGTATTTT
J: TRBJ2-3; D: TRBD2; size: -; V: TRBV19; CDR3: CASRQLAGGLADTQYF; DNA: TGTGCCAGTAGACAACTAGCGGGGGGATTGGCAGATACGCAGTATTTT
J: TRBJ1-1; D: -; size: once; V: TRBV7-6; CDR3: CASSFNLRGRDTEAFF; DNA: TGTGCCAGCAGCTTCAATCTTCGGGGGCGGGACACTGAAGCTTTCTTT
J: TRBJ2-1; D: TRBD1; size: once; V: TRBV6-1; CDR3: CASSDGGQGYNEQFF; DNA: TGTGCCAGCAGTGACGGGGGACAGGGTTACAATGAGCAGTTCTTC
J: TRBJ2-7; D: -; size: -; V: TRBV7-9; CDR3: CASSLVGRSGDEQYF; DNA: TGTGCCAGCAGCTTAGTGGGCCGGTCTGGCGACGAGCAGTACTTC
J: TRBJ1-1; D: -; size: -; V: TRBV7-6; CDR3: CASSLEGSTTEAFF; DNA: TGTGCCAGCAGCTTAGAGGGATCGACCACTGAAGCTTTCTTT
J: TRBJ2-7; D: -; size: once; V: TRBV9; CDR3: CASSVGRGGASYEQYF; DNA: TGTGCCAGCAGCGTGGGCAGGGGGGGGGCGTCCTACGAGCAGTACTTC
J: TRBJ1-5; D: -; size: -; V: TRBV4-1; CDR3: CASSQGAGNQPQHF; DNA: TGCGCCAGCAGCCAAGGAGCAGGCAATCAGCCCCAGCATTTT